These T cell receptor beta chains were read from a single sample in a study of blood T cell repertoires in COVID-19. Sequencing was performed with immunoSEQ multiplex PCR; in TCRdb, only in-frame clones are kept and a portion is missing. The sample consists of about 300,000 clones, 85% to 90% of them appearing once. Sequenced: peripheral blood. These receptors were collected from a woman in her thirties with COVID-19, enrolled during active disease. The CDR3 runs from the conserved cysteine through the conserved F or W. D genes are given only for firm matches. Rows give clone size only sometimes, using once, few, many, or a class for an expanded clone.

j_gene | abundance | v_gene | d_gene | len | CDR3nt | CDR3aa
TRBJ2-5 | - | TRBV7-3 | - | 15 | TGTGCCAGCAGCCTAACGGGGCCTACTGCTGGGACCCAGTACTTC | CASSLTGPTAGTQYF
TRBJ2-3 | once | TRBV7-2 | TRBD2 | 14 | TGTGCCAGCAGCTCTAGCGGCTTCACAGATACGCAGTATTTT | CASSSSGFTDTQYF
TRBJ1-5 | - | TRBV7-2 | - | 15 | TGTGCCAGCAGCATGCAGGGGTCCGGTAATCAGCCCCAGCATTTT | CASSMQGSGNQPQHF
TRBJ2-3 | - | TRBV19 | - | 16 | TGTGCCAGTACCACCTCCGGGGGGCGGTTCACAGATACGCAGTATTTT | CASTTSGGRFTDTQYF
TRBJ2-2 | once | TRBV6-1 | - | 15 | TGTGCCAGCAGTGAAGGGACAGCGAACACCGGGGAGCTGTTTTTT | CASSEGTANTGELFF
TRBJ2-2 | - | TRBV12-1 | - | 14 | TGTGCCAGCAGCGCTCCAATTGGGCCCGGGGAGCTGTTTTTT | CASSAPIGPGELFF
TRBJ2-3 | - | TRBV7-2 | TRBD2 | 16 | TGTGCCAGCAGCCTGAGACTAGCGGGGACCACAGATACGCAGTATTTT | CASSLRLAGTTDTQYF
TRBJ1-1 | - | TRBV27 | - | 14 | TGTGCCAGCAGAATTAACAGGGCAGACACTGAAGCTTTCTTT | CASRINRADTEAFF
TRBJ2-6 | once | TRBV5-4 | - | 15 | TGTGCCAGCAGCCGCAGATCTGATGGGGCCAACGTCCTGACTTTC | CASSRRSDGANVLTF
TRBJ2-1 | - | TRBV3-1/TRBV3-2 | TRBD2 | 16 | TGTGCCAGCAGCCCTCGGGGGCTAGCGGGGTACAATGAGCAGTTCTTC | CASSPRGLAGYNEQFF
TRBJ2-2 | - | TRBV6-5 | TRBD2 | 15 | TGTGCCAGTTCTCGGACTAGCTCGAACACCGGGGAGCTGTTTTTT | CASSRTSSNTGELFF
TRBJ2-5 | - | TRBV13 | - | 12 | TGTGCCAGCAGCATAACTCAAGAGACCCAGTACTTC | CASSITQETQYF
TRBJ1-2 | - | TRBV19 | TRBD1 | 14 | TGTGCCAGTAGTCAGCAGGGGGCGCTTGATGGCTACACCTTC | CASSQQGALDGYTF
TRBJ2-3 | - | TRBV10-3 | TRBD1 | 16 | TGTGCCATCAGTGAAGGGACAGTCGTCAGCACAGATACGCAGTATTTT | CAISEGTVVSTDTQYF
TRBJ1-2 | - | TRBV7-9 | TRBD1 | 15 | TGTGCCAGCAGCACCCGGACAGGCGCTAACTATGGCTACACCTTC | CASSTRTGANYGYTF
TRBJ1-2 | - | TRBV6-5 | - | 12 | TGTGCCAGCCGAGTCAGCGCGGGTGGCTACACCTTC | CASRVSAGGYTF
TRBJ1-2 | - | TRBV4-1 | TRBD1 | 19 | TGCGCCAGCAGCCAAGATCATCTGGGACAGAGGGGACTTAACTATGGCTACACCTTC | CASSQDHLGQRGLNYGYTF
TRBJ1-5 | - | TRBV28 | TRBD1 | 14 | TGTGCCAGCATATGGGGGACAGGAAATCAGCCCCAGCATTTT | CASIWGTGNQPQHF
TRBJ2-7 | - | TRBV7-6 | - | 13 | TGTGCCAGCAGCTTTTGGGGCGCTCGCGAGCAGTACTTC | CASSFWGAREQYF
TRBJ2-2 | - | TRBV5-6 | - | 17 | TGTGCCAGCAGCTTTGGGATCGGACTGGCTGACACCGGGGAGCTGTTTTTT | CASSFGIGLADTGELFF
TRBJ1-6 | few | TRBV25-1 | - | 14 | TGTGCCAGCAGTGAGAGCTCCTATAATTCACCCCTCCACTTT | CASSESSYNSPLHF
TRBJ1-1 | - | TRBV5-6 | - | 17 | TGTGCCAGCAGCTTGGTGGCGACGGGCGCGGGGTACACTGAAGCTTTCTTT | CASSLVATGAGYTEAFF
TRBJ1-5 | - | TRBV5-1 | TRBD1 | 15 | TGCGCCAGCAGCTTGGGGGGGACAGACAATCAGCCCCAGCATTTT | CASSLGGTDNQPQHF
TRBJ1-3 | - | TRBV10-3 | - | 14 | TGTGCCATCAGTGAAGAGTTTATGGGAGGCACCATATATTTT | CAISEEFMGGTIYF
TRBJ1-4 | - | TRBV7-9 | TRBD1 | 14 | TGTGCCAGCAGCTTGGGACAGGGGGGTGAAAAACTGTTTTTT | CASSLGQGGEKLFF
TRBJ1-1 | once | TRBV5-5 | - | 13 | TGTGCCAGCAGCTTAAGTGGTCGAGCTGAAGCTTTCTTT | CASSLSGRAEAFF
TRBJ1-3 | - | TRBV3-1/TRBV3-2 | - | 15 | TGTGCCAGCAGCCAAGATGGGCTCCCTGGAAACACCATATATTTT | CASSQDGLPGNTIYF
TRBJ2-3 | - | TRBV5-6 | - | 14 | TGTGCCAGCAGCTTTACTACAGGTACGGATACGCAGTATTTT | CASSFTTGTDTQYF
TRBJ1-6 | once | TRBV5-4 | - | 15 | TGTGCCAGCAGCTCGGGCCCGGGGTTAGGGTCACCCCTCCACTTT | CASSSGPGLGSPLHF
TRBJ2-3 | - | TRBV5-1 | TRBD2 | 16 | TGCGCCAGCAGCTTAATACTAGCGGGGGGCACAGATACGCAGTATTTT | CASSLILAGGTDTQYF
TRBJ2-3 | once | TRBV3-1/TRBV3-2 | TRBD2 | 17 | TGTGCCAGCAGCCAAGGAGGAATAGCGGGGATTACAGATACGCAGTATTTT | CASSQGGIAGITDTQYF
TRBJ1-1 | few | TRBV5-6 | - | 15 | TGTGCCAGCAGCGTGGACAGATACATGAACACTGAAGCTTTCTTT | CASSVDRYMNTEAFF
TRBJ1-2 | - | TRBV30 | TRBD1 | 13 | TGTGCCTGGGGTCCGACAGGGGTCTATGGCTACACCTTC | CAWGPTGVYGYTF
TRBJ2-7 | - | TRBV7-6 | - | 14 | TGTGCCAGCAGCCGAACAGGTCCCCTCGCCGAGCAGTACTTC | CASSRTGPLAEQYF
TRBJ1-6 | - | TRBV3-1/TRBV3-2 | TRBD1 | 14 | TGTGCCAGCAGCCTCCGCGACAGGGGCTCACCCCTCCACTTT | CASSLRDRGSPLHF
TRBJ2-2 | - | TRBV11-2 | - | 16 | TGTGCCAGCAGCTTATCTGGGGGGGCTTACCCCGGGGAGCTGTTTTTT | CASSLSGGAYPGELFF
TRBJ2-1 | - | TRBV18 | TRBD2 | 16 | TGTGCCAGCTCACCAAAGGGACTAGCGGGGTTAAATGAGCAGTTCTTC | CASSPKGLAGLNEQFF
TRBJ1-6 | - | TRBV15 | TRBD1 | 16 | TGTGCCACCAGCGGGGTCGGGACAGGAGATAATTCACCCCTCCACTTT | CATSGVGTGDNSPLHF
TRBJ2-1 | - | TRBV27 | TRBD2 | 20 | TGTGCCAGCAGTTTATTCCCTAGCGGGGCCACTGAATCCCGCTACAATGAGCAGTTCTTC | CASSLFPSGATESRYNEQFF
TRBJ1-1 | - | TRBV12-2 | - | 19 | TGTGCAAGTCGCTCTCGGTACAGGGAAGAGGAAAATGGGAACACTGAAGCTTTCTTT | CASRSRYREEENGNTEAFF
TRBJ1-1 | - | TRBV20-1 | - | 11 | TGCAGTGCTACAGGGGTCACTGAAGCTTTCTTT | CSATGVTEAFF
TRBJ1-5 | - | TRBV6-2/TRBV6-3 | - | 14 | TGTGCCAGCAGCCGACGACAGGTGGGTCAGCCCCAGCATTTT | CASSRRQVGQPQHF
TRBJ2-7 | - | TRBV11-3 | - | 14 | TGTGCCAGCAGCCCGACTCGGCTCCGCCACGAGCAGTACTTC | CASSPTRLRHEQYF
TRBJ1-2 | - | TRBV3-1/TRBV3-2 | TRBD1 | 14 | TGTGCCAGCACCGACAGGGGGTCTAACTATGGCTACACCTTC | CASTDRGSNYGYTF
TRBJ2-7 | - | TRBV5-4 | - | 17 | TGTGCCAGCAGCTTGGGGCTCGGAGGGGACAGAAACTACGAGCAGTACTTC | CASSLGLGGDRNYEQYF
TRBJ2-1 | - | TRBV12-5 | TRBD1 | 14 | TGTGCTAGTGGTCTCACGGACAGGGGGCATGAGCAGTTCTTC | CASGLTDRGHEQFF
TRBJ1-1 | - | TRBV7-2 | - | 15 | TGTGCCAGCAGTAAAGGGGCCCGGACGTACACTGAAGCTTTCTTT | CASSKGARTYTEAFF
TRBJ1-1 | - | TRBV5-1 | - | 15 | TGCGCCAGCAGCTTGGCCGGGACAATGAACACTGAAGCTTTCTTT | CASSLAGTMNTEAFF